These 19 T cell receptor beta chains originate from one sample sequenced in a study of CD8+CD57+ T cells in acquired aplastic anemia. The template used for profiling TCR beta VDJ and CDR3 was genomic DNA. From the reads, TCRdb called clonotypes with MiXCR, one entry per CDR3 protein. Here the sample spans approximately 270,000 distinct CDR3 sequences, roughly 50% being singletons. Specimen: sorted CD4+, CD8+, or CD8+CD57+ T cells (not recorded which) from PBMCs. These receptors were taken from a human donor with severe aplastic anemia or a healthy control (not recorded which).

This clonotype appeared once. The chain carries TRBV20-1 and TRBJ2-7, with 8 bases that match TRBD2. J was trimmed by 1 base and V by 5 bases; bases with no gene match: 7. Germline values: CDR1 DFQATT, CDR2 SNEGSKA (reference sequence). This CDR3 comprises 14 residues. As DNA, the CDR3 is TGCAGTGCTCTCTGGCTAGCGGGTTCCTACGAGCAGTACTTC. Protein product: CSALWLAGSYEQYF.

This clonotype was counted ten times or more. The chain uses TRBV5-6 and TRBJ2-7; possibly TRBD1 or TRBD2 for D (5 bases each). Trimming took off 2 bases at V and 2 bases at J, with 8 bases between the two ends. Germline-derived CDR1 and CDR2 are SGHDT and YYEEEE. CDR3 length equals 13 residues. The CDR3 is CASSFGTTYEQYF. As DNA, the CDR3 is TGTGCCAGCAGCTTCGGGACCACCTACGAGCAGTACTTC.

This clonotype has a count of ten or more. The V gene is TRBV30, the J gene TRBJ1-2, with 8 bases fitting TRBD1. Per germline, CDR1 GTSNPN and CDR2 SVGIG (reference sequence). This CDR3 is 12 amino acids long. V shed 4 bases, J shed 7 bases, and the junction held 5 bases outside the gene matches. The CDR3 nucleotides are TGTGCCTGGAAGCAGGGGGCGGGTGGCTACACCTTC. This gives the protein CAWKQGAGGYTF.

Ten or more counts support this clonotype. The chain combines TRBV24-1 with TRBJ2-1; 7 bases are shared with TRBD2. J gave up 8 bases and V 4 bases, and 10 bases lay outside the gene matches. The germline V gene has CDR1 KGHDR and CDR2 SFDVKD. The CDR3 has 15 amino acids. The CDR3 sequence: CATSEGLADTDEQFF. In DNA form, the CDR3 reads TGTGCCACCAGTGAGGGGCTAGCGGATACGGATGAGCAGTTCTTC.

The genes are TRBV14 and TRBJ2-1; 7 nucleotides align to TRBD2. Trimming at V came to 5 bases and at J to 13 bases, leaving 8 bases not matched to a gene. CDR3 length equals 12 residues. Germline CDR1 SGHDN, CDR2 FVKESK. The CDR3 region is CASSYGTIEQFF. Here the CDR3 DNA reads TGTGCCAGCAGCTACGGGACTATCGAACAGTTCTTC.

The chain joins TRBV2 to TRBJ2-1, with a tentative D call TRBD1 (6 bases). The CDR3 spans 12 residues. Germline CDR1 SNHLY, CDR2 FYNNEI. The V gene lost 7 bases and the J gene lost 5 bases, with 9 bases spanning the gap. CDR3 amino acids: CASKGGDNEQFF. In nucleotides, the CDR3 is TGTGCCAGCAAAGGGGGAGACAATGAGCAGTTCTTC.

V and J are TRBV7-3 and TRBJ2-7, with 7 bases identical to TRBD1. Judging by the DNA end, TRBJ2-1 fits better; the J call may be wrong. The V gene's germline CDR1 is SGHTA and CDR2 FQGTGA. The CDR3 is 17 residues long. This chain's CDR3 is CASSPLGQASSYNEQFF. CDR3 coding DNA: TGTGCCAGCAGCCCGTTAGGACAGGCGAGCTCCTACAATGAGCAGTTCTTC.

This chain links TRBV11-1 with TRBJ2-7; TRBD2 matches at 7 bases. Germline V gene sequence: CDR1 SGHAT, CDR2 FQDESV (reference sequence). The CDR3 totals 16 residues. J gave up 6 bases and V 3 bases, and 14 bases lay outside the gene matches. As DNA, the CDR3 is TGTGCCAGCAGCTTCCTTGGGGGAGGGTCTATGGGCGAGCAGTACTTC. Residues: CASSFLGGGSMGEQYF.

This clonotype showed up many times. The chain employs TRBV19 and TRBJ2-5; D perhaps matches TRBD1 (7 bases). The V end lost 10 bases, the J end lost 5 bases, and 26 bases lay between the germline ends. CDR1 LNHDA and CDR2 SQIVND come from the germline V gene (reference sequence). The CDR3 totals 16 residues. The CDR3 bases are TGTGCCACCAGGGGGTGGGGGGACAAACAGGGGGAGACCCAGTACTTC. Amino acids: CATRGWGDKQGETQYF.

This chain connects TRBV10-3 to TRBJ1-5; no clear D gene. Trimming cost V 4 bases and J 11 bases, with 15 bases left between them. This CDR3 is 13 amino acids long. Germline assignment: CDR1 ENHRY and CDR2 SYGVKD. CDR3 protein: CAISAPPSDAQHF. CDR3 bases: TGTGCCATCAGTGCCCCGCCCTCAGACGCCCAGCATTTT.

This clonotype was picked up one time. The chain has TRBV15 and TRBJ1-2, with a possible D match to TRBD1 (5 bases). Looked up from germline, CDR1 is LNHNV and CDR2 is YYDKDF (reference sequence). Trimming took 1 base from V and 0 from J, leaving 15 bases between them. The CDR3 extends over 17 amino acids. This CDR3 reads CATSRGGWDGTNYGYTF. CDR3 nucleotides: TGTGCCACCAGCAGAGGGGGGTGGGACGGAACTAACTATGGCTACACCTTC.

V gene TRBV2 combines with J gene TRBJ1-5, with 7 bases aligning to TRBD1. CDR1 is SNHLY and CDR2 is FYNNEI in the germline V gene. The CDR3 spans 14 residues. Trimming removed 4 bases from V and 3 bases from J; junction bases left unmatched: 3. The CDR3 loop reads CASSGTGANQPQHF. The CDR3 DNA is TGTGCCAGCAGTGGAACAGGGGCCAATCAGCCCCAGCATTTT.

The V and J genes are TRBV5-6 and TRBJ2-3, with TRBD1 identical over 10 bases. The CDR3 consists of 15 residues. The ends lost 2 bases at V and 4 bases at J; junction bases unmatched: 4. From germline, CDR1 is SGHDT and CDR2 YYEEEE. Here the CDR3 DNA reads TGTGCCAGCAGCTTTGGACAGGGGGTAGCAGATACGCAGTATTTT. This gives the protein CASSFGQGVADTQYF.

The gene calls are TRBV19 and TRBJ2-7; 9 bases align to TRBD1. This CDR3 contains 16 residues. J was trimmed by 2 bases and V by 9 bases; bases with no gene match: 14. The germline gives CDR1 LNHDA, CDR2 SQIVND (reference sequence). CDR3 in amino acids: CASSDGQGIDPYEQYF. The CDR3 region has the DNA TGTGCCAGCAGCGATGGACAGGGGATAGACCCCTACGAGCAGTACTTC. The complete variable domain, with remaining parts taken from reference TRBV19 and TRBJ2-7, reads DGGITQSPKYLFRKEGQNVTLSCEQNLNHDAMYWYRQDPGQGLRLIYYSQIVNDFQKGDIAEGYSVSREKKESFPLTVTSAQKNPTAFYLCASSDGQGIDPYEQYFGPGTRLTVT.

This clonotype was observed at least ten times. The rearrangement uses TRBV7-2 and TRBJ2-1, with 8 nucleotides matching TRBD2. V shed 1 base, J shed 9 bases, and the junction held 5 bases outside the gene matches. The CDR3 consists of 14 residues. Germline CDR1 reads SGHTA; CDR2 reads FQGNSA. The CDR3 sequence is CASSLGGGLGEQFF. The CDR3 DNA follows: TGTGCCAGCAGCTTAGGCGGGGGGTTAGGTGAGCAGTTCTTC.

The chain carries TRBV15 and TRBJ2-2; 8 nucleotides line up with TRBD2. The V gene's germline CDR1 is LNHNV and CDR2 YYDKDF (reference sequence). The trim removed 0 bases at V and 4 bases at J, leaving 7 bases unmatched. The CDR3 is made up of 17 amino acids. The chain's CDR3 is CATSRDSGTRLTGELFF. The CDR3 DNA reads as TGTGCCACCAGCAGAGATTCGGGGACTAGGCTCACCGGGGAGCTGTTTTTT.

This clonotype occurred once. The J gene is TRBJ1-6, the V gene TRBV19; 7 nucleotides align to TRBD1. This CDR3 comprises 16 residues. CDR1 is LNHDA, CDR2 SQIVND, per germline (reference sequence). The V and J ends lost 6 bases and 8 bases, in that order; junction bases with no gene match: 13. DNA of the CDR3: TGTGCCAGTAGCCGAGGGGAGGGGGCACTACATTCACCCCTCCACTTT. Amino acids: CASSRGEGALHSPLHF.

This clonotype was seen many times. This CDR3 reads CASSSDRDSYEQYF. CDR3 in DNA: TGTGCCAGCAGCTCGGACAGGGATTCCTACGAGCAGTACTTC. The chain links TRBV7-9 to TRBJ2-7, with 8 bases identical to TRBD1. V shed 4 bases and J 1 base; nucleotides not matched to a gene: 3. CDR3 length: 14 amino acids. Germline V gene sequence: CDR1 SEHNR, CDR2 FQNEAQ (reference sequence). Drawing the rest from reference TRBV7-9 and TRBJ2-7, the complete variable domain is DTGVSQNPRHKITKRGQNVTFRCDPISEHNRLYWYRQTLGQGPEFLTYFQNEAQLEKSRLLSDRFSAERPKGSFSTLEIQRTEQGDSAMYLCASSSDRDSYEQYFGPGTRLTVT.

A note on this clonotype: This may be a read error, as it is one base from a much larger clone. The chain links TRBV7-9 to TRBJ1-2, with 8 bases lining up with TRBD1. The ends lost 6 bases at V and 8 bases at J; junction bases unmatched: 23. The CDR3 is made up of 18 amino acids. Germline V gives CDR1 SEHNR, CDR2 FQNEAQ (reference sequence). In DNA form, the CDR3 reads TGTGCCAGCAGTTTTAGACAGGGGTCTATTTCGGGGGATCGCGGCTACACCTTC. This codes for CASSFRQGSISGDRGYTF.